Listed below are T cell receptor beta chains from one sample, sequenced in a study of T cell responses to AZD1222 COVID-19 vaccine. Profiled with immunoSEQ multiplex PCR; TCRdb holds only in-frame clones, not every one. The sample has about 150,000 clones, approximately 88% seen once. The specimen was peripheral blood, collected on day 0 of AZD1222 vaccination. Every receptor here comes from an adult in good health. Both conserved end residues are part of each CDR3. A D gene is named only where the DNA matches it firmly. Not all rows give a size; the values are once, few, many and, for expanded clones, a class.

j_gene | abundance | v_gene | d_gene | CDR3nt | CDR3aa
TRBJ2-5 | . | TRBV7-8 | . | TGTGCCAGCAGCTTAGCGGGAAGGAGGGAGACCCAGTACTTC | CASSLAGRRETQYF
TRBJ2-5 | . | TRBV11-1 | . | TGTGCCAGCAGCTTCGCCGGACACTACCAAGAGACCCAGTACTTC | CASSFAGHYQETQYF
TRBJ2-5 | . | TRBV11-3 | . | TGTGCCAGCAGCCAGAGGACGGACTACCCAAGGGAGACCCAGTACTTC | CASSQRTDYPRETQYF
TRBJ2-1 | . | TRBV5-4 | TRBD2 | TGTGCCAGCAGCCCGATAGCGGGAGGGAGCTACAATGAGCAGTTCTTC | CASSPIAGGSYNEQFF
TRBJ2-3 | . | TRBV3-1/TRBV3-2 | TRBD2 | TGTGCCAGCAGCCAGACTAGCGGGAGGTTTACAGATACGCAGTATTTT | CASSQTSGRFTDTQYF
TRBJ2-7 | once | TRBV5-1 | . | TGCGCCAGCAGCTTGGACCGGCACAAGGGGACCGAGCAGTACTTC | CASSLDRHKGTEQYF
TRBJ1-4 | . | TRBV19 | . | TGTGCCAGTAGTATTACCCCGGAGGGAGAAAAACTGTTTTTT | CASSITPEGEKLFF
TRBJ2-7 | . | TRBV29-1 | TRBD1 | TGCAGCGCCCTCGACAGGGGGTACGAGCAGTACTTC | CSALDRGYEQYF
TRBJ2-1 | . | TRBV24-1 | TRBD2 | TGTGCCACCAGTGATCCCGGCGTAGCGGGTTACAATGAGCAGTTCTTC | CATSDPGVAGYNEQFF
TRBJ1-2 | . | TRBV7-2 | . | TGTGCCAGCAGCTCACAGGGCTTACGCGGCTACACCTTC | CASSSQGLRGYTF
TRBJ1-2 | few | TRBV28 | . | TGTGCCAGCAAGGGAAATCGGCAGATCTATGGCTACACCTTC | CASKGNRQIYGYTF
TRBJ1-1 | few | TRBV7-8 | . | TGTGCCAGCAGCCCCCCTGGAAGGGATGACACTGAAGCTTTCTTT | CASSPPGRDDTEAFF
TRBJ2-7 | . | TRBV2 | . | TGTGCCAGCAGTGGCCGGGGGAGGGAGCAGTACTTC | CASSGRGREQYF
TRBJ2-7 | . | TRBV5-1 | TRBD1 | TGCGCCAGCAGCTTGCAGGGACAGGTCCCGCGGGCTAGCGCCGAGCAGTACTTC | CASSLQGQVPRASAEQYF
TRBJ2-3 | . | TRBV5-1 | TRBD2 | TGCGCCAGCAGTGACGGACTAGCGGGACCCACAGATACGCAGTATTTT | CASSDGLAGPTDTQYF
TRBJ2-3 | . | TRBV24-1 | TRBD2 | TGTGCCACCAGTGATCCCGGACTAGCGGGAGCAGATACGCAGTATTTT | CATSDPGLAGADTQYF
TRBJ2-3 | . | TRBV4-2 | TRBD2 | TGTGCCAGCAGCCACTCTCTAGCGGGAGGGACCCGATCAGATACGCAGTATTTT | CASSHSLAGGTRSDTQYF
TRBJ2-7 | . | TRBV19 | . | TGTGCCAGTAGGAAGGGCTACGAGCAGTACTTC | CASRKGYEQYF
TRBJ1-2 | once | TRBV7-9 | TRBD1 | TGTGCCAGCAGCTTTTACGCGGGACAGGGGAAAGGCTACACCTTC | CASSFYAGQGKGYTF
TRBJ1-3 | . | TRBV25-1 | . | TGTGCCTCACGACCATTCTCTGGAAACACCATATATTTT | CASRPFSGNTIYF
TRBJ2-7 | . | TRBV9 | TRBD2 | TGTGCCAGCAGCGCCGGACTAGCGGAGACCTACGAGCAGTACTTC | CASSAGLAETYEQYF
TRBJ2-6 | . | TRBV7-2 | . | TGTGCCAGCAGCTTAGCACAGGGACTCTCTGGGGCCAACGTCCTGACTTTC | CASSLAQGLSGANVLTF
TRBJ1-2 | . | TRBV11-2 | . | TGTGCCAGCAGCTTAGATCTGGTAGCTAACTATGGCTACACCTTC | CASSLDLVANYGYTF
TRBJ1-1 | . | TRBV29-1 | TRBD1 | TGCAGCGTCAGAGAGACAGGGGGGAACACTGAAGCTTTCTTT | CSVRETGGNTEAFF
TRBJ1-2 | . | TRBV25-1 | . | TGTGCCAGCAGTGATGTTCCGGGTGGCTACACCTTC | CASSDVPGGYTF
TRBJ1-6 | . | TRBV6-5 | . | TGTGCCAGCACCAACAGGGCCCAAAGAAATTCACCCCTCCACTTT | CASTNRAQRNSPLHF
TRBJ1-2 | . | TRBV4-2 | . | TGTGCCAGCAGCCAAGATAAGGGGCGCGGCTATGGCTACACCTTC | CASSQDKGRGYGYTF
TRBJ1-1 | . | TRBV7-9 | TRBD1 | TGTGCCAGCAGCCCCGGGACAGGGTTGATGAACACTGAAGCTTTCTTT | CASSPGTGLMNTEAFF
TRBJ1-1 | . | TRBV6-5 | . | TGTGCCAGCAGCGAGCTCCCGGGCACCACTGAAGCTTTCTTT | CASSELPGTTEAFF
TRBJ2-7 | . | TRBV7-9 | TRBD2 | TGTGCCAGCAGCGGAGGACTAGCGGGACTCTACGAGCAGTACTTC | CASSGGLAGLYEQYF
TRBJ2-3 | . | TRBV9 | . | TGTGCCAGCAGCGGTACGTTGTCGACAGATACGCAGTATTTT | CASSGTLSTDTQYF
TRBJ1-1 | . | TRBV7-9 | . | TGTGCCAGCAGCTTCTTAGGTAGGACTGAAGCTTTCTTT | CASSFLGRTEAFF
TRBJ1-6 | . | TRBV5-8 | TRBD1 | TGTGCCAGCAGCTTGGGGGGACAGTTCAATTCACCCCTCCACTTT | CASSLGGQFNSPLHF
TRBJ1-2 | . | TRBV29-1 | TRBD1 | TGCAGCGACCGGGACAGAATGTATGGCTACACCTTC | CSDRDRMYGYTF
TRBJ1-3 | . | TRBV5-1 | . | TGCGCCAGCAGCCCCCAGCTGTTCTCTGGAAACACCATATATTTT | CASSPQLFSGNTIYF
TRBJ2-2 | . | TRBV9 | . | TGTGCCAGCTCCAACACCAACACCGGGGAGCTGTTTTTT | CASSNTNTGELFF
TRBJ2-1 | . | TRBV7-2 | TRBD2 | TGTGCCAGCAGCCCCACTAGCGGAAAAACGAATGAGCAGTTCTTC | CASSPTSGKTNEQFF
TRBJ2-7 | . | TRBV11-3 | TRBD1 | TGTGCCAGCAGCTGGACAGGGGGCGAGCAGTACTTC | CASSWTGGEQYF
TRBJ2-1 | . | TRBV5-6 | TRBD2 | TGTGCCAGCAGCTTGACTAGCGGGACTGGCAATGAGCAGTTCTTC | CASSLTSGTGNEQFF
TRBJ1-1 | . | TRBV12-3/TRBV12-4 | . | TGTGCCAGCAGATATGACAGGAACACTGAAGCTTTCTTT | CASRYDRNTEAFF
TRBJ1-5 | . | TRBV30 | . | TGTGCCTGGAGTAGGGAAACAGGGAGGAGCAATCAGCCCCAGCATTTT | CAWSRETGRSNQPQHF
TRBJ2-2 | . | TRBV30 | TRBD2 | TGTGCCTGGAGTGACCCACCAACTAGCGGAGGACCTCCCGGGGAGCTGTTTTTT | CAWSDPPTSGGPPGELFF
TRBJ1-1 | . | TRBV28 | TRBD1 | TGTGCCAGCAGGGAGACAGGGGCCTCGTCGTTCACTGAAGCTTTCTTT | CASRETGASSFTEAFF
TRBJ1-2 | . | TRBV5-1 | . | TGCGCCAGCAGCCCAAGGGGGTTGGTTGATGGCTACACCTTC | CASSPRGLVDGYTF
TRBJ2-1 | few | TRBV21-1 | . | TGTGCCAGCAGCAAAGGGAGGAACAGGACCGGACGTTATGAGCAGTTCTTC | CASSKGRNRTGRYEQFF
TRBJ2-5 | once | TRBV6-6 | . | TGTGCCAGCAGTTACCGGCAGGCAGAGAGGACCCAGTACTTC | CASSYRQAERTQYF
TRBJ1-1 | . | TRBV6-2/TRBV6-3 | . | TGTGCCAGCAGTTCTGAAAGGGCGAACACTGAAGCTTTCTTT | CASSSERANTEAFF
TRBJ2-7 | . | TRBV28 | . | TGTGCCAGCAGTTTACCCTCCTTGGGAGGGGGCGCATGGGGGTCCTACGAGCAGTACTTC | CASSLPSLGGGAWGSYEQYF
TRBJ1-1 | . | TRBV7-3 | . | TGTGCCAGCAGCTTAGGGGTGGGGGTGAAGGCTTTCTTT | CASSLGVGVKAFF
TRBJ2-7 | . | TRBV2 | . | TGTGCCAGCAGATTGGACAGCTACGAGCAGTACTTC | CASRLDSYEQYF
TRBJ1-2 | . | TRBV20-1 | . | TGCAGTGCTACCCAGGGGCGACGAACAACCTTC | CSATQGRRTTF
TRBJ1-1 | . | TRBV5-6 | . | TGTGCCAGCAGCTGGGGACGGACTGAAGCTTTCTTT | CASSWGRTEAFF
TRBJ1-1 | . | TRBV30 | . | TGTGCCTGGAGTGTAGGGTCCAGGGGCAGCACTGAAGCTTTCTTT | CAWSVGSRGSTEAFF
TRBJ1-5 | once | TRBV2 | . | TGTGCCAGCAGGGACGGCCAGCCCCAGCATTTT | CASRDGQPQHF
TRBJ1-2 | . | TRBV5-6 | TRBD1 | TGTGCCAGCAGAATGACAGGGATGGATGGCTACACCTTC | CASRMTGMDGYTF
TRBJ1-3 | once | TRBV2 | . | TGTGCCAGCGGAGTGCGCAGGAGCTCTGGAAACACCATATATTTT | CASGVRRSSGNTIYF
TRBJ2-7 | . | TRBV14 | . | TGTGCCAGCAGCCCAGGGGTTCGAGAGCAGTACTTC | CASSPGVREQYF
TRBJ2-5 | few | TRBV7-2 | TRBD2 | TGTGCCAGCAGCTCTAGCGGGAGGGAAGAGACCCAGTACTTC | CASSSSGREETQYF
TRBJ2-7 | . | TRBV6-1 | TRBD2 | TGTGCCAGCAGTGAGGCGACTAGCGAAGAATACGAGCAGTACTTC | CASSEATSEEYEQYF